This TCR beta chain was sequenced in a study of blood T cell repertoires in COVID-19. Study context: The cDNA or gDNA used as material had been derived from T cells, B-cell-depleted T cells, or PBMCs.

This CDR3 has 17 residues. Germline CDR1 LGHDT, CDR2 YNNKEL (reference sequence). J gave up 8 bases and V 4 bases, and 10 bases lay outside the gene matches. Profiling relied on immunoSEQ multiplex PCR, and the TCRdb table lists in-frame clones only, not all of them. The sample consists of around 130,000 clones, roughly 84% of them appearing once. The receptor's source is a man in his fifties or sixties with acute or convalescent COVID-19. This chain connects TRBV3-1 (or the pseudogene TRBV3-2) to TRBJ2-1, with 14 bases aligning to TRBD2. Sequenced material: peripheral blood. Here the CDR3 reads CASSLRLAGGKIDEQFF. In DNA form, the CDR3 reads TGTGCCAGCAGCCTTCGACTAGCGGGGGGGAAGATCGATGAGCAGTTCTTC.